This T cell receptor (beta chain) is from a study of blood T cell repertoires in COVID-19. The overall study: COVID-19 samples collected from the United States, Italy and Spain covered acute and convalescent phases. Nucleic acid was either cDNA or gDNA, and it came from T cells, B-cell-depleted T cells, or PBMCs.

The CDR3 loop spans 13 amino acids. Trimming took off 3 bases at V and 4 bases at J, with 8 bases between the two ends. Per the germline V gene, CDR1 is MDHEN and CDR2 is SYDVKM. Authors' data handling: Estimated nucleated cell counts came from reference gene primer amplification. The assay was immunoSEQ multiplex PCR, and TCRdb's table has in-frame clones only and misses some. The V and J calls and clone size come from that table; D and trimming were worked out from the DNA. The data hold 110,000 to 150,000 clones, with 65% to 90% observed a single time. This receptor was identified in a man aged 45-65 years with acute or convalescent COVID-19. Input material: peripheral blood. The chain uses TRBV28 and TRBJ2-3; D is unresolved. CDR3 in amino acids: CASSFVRSDTQYF. The CDR3 DNA reads TGTGCCAGCAGTTTTGTCCGGTCAGATACGCAGTATTTT.